What follows are 17 T cell receptor beta chains derived from one specimen sequenced in a study of vaccination effects on CD4 cells after COVID-19 (dated by TCRdb to the early 2020s). After approximately 11 days of culture, CD4+ T cells were isolated with the EasySep CD4+ T cell isolation kit. Each participant got two doses of an mRNA SARS-CoV-2 vaccine, either BNT162b2 or mRNA-1273. Library generation was performed with the immunoSEQ multiplex PCR assay. Entries here come from immuneACCESS through TCRdb and include only in-frame sequences with V and J called. Some clones fail to appear in such tables; in the studies checked, an unresolved V gene covers under half of the shortfall, and the cause of the remainder is unknown. A total of more than 60,000 clones appear in this sample, about 74% of them only once. Under 2.5% of the sample comes from the top ten. The antigens these receptors bind are not known.

The sequenced sample was CD4+ T cells from PBMCs cultured without peptide, obtained after COVID-19 vaccination. These receptors came from a human donor who received a COVID-19 vaccine.

The chain carries TRBV19 and TRBJ2-5; 10 bases are shared with TRBD2. Germline values: CDR1 LNHDA, CDR2 SQIVND (reference sequence). Trimming removed 5 bases from V and 2 bases from J; junction bases left unmatched: 2. The CDR3 length is 14 residues. CDR3 sequence: CASSGLAAQETQYF. CDR3 coding DNA: TGTGCCAGTAGTGGACTAGCGGCTCAAGAGACCCAGTACTTC.

V gene TRBV9 combines with J gene TRBJ1-1; D gene ambiguous. The CDR3 is 15 amino acids. Trimming shortened V by 0 bases and J by 0 bases, and 9 bases separated the two germline ends. Germline V gene data show CDR1 as SGDLS and CDR2 as YYNGEE. The CDR3 protein is CASSVVRSLNTEAFF. CDR3 coding DNA: TGTGCCAGCAGCGTAGTCAGGTCATTGAACACTGAAGCTTTCTTT. The entire variable domain, with the rest obtained from reference TRBV9 and TRBJ1-1, is as follows: DSGVTQTPKHLITATGQRVTLRCSPRSGDLSVYWYQQSLDQGLQFLIQYYNGEERAKGNILERFSAQQFPDLHSELNLSSLELGDSALYFCASSVVRSLNTEAFFGQGTRLTVV.

A single count supports this clone. CDR3 DNA sequence: TGTGCCAGCAGCTTAGTAGGGACTAGCGGGGGGGCACTCTACAATGAGCAGTTCTTC. It codes for CASSLVGTSGGALYNEQFF. The V call is TRBV7-2, the J call TRBJ2-1, with 16 positions matching TRBD2. The J segment lost 3 bases and the V segment lost 1 base, leaving 6 bases of the junction unmatched. CDR1 and CDR2 from the germline V gene are SGHTA and FQGNSA. There are 19 residues in the CDR3.

The CDR3 DNA follows: TGTGCCAGTGGGGGGGGACAGCCATATTCACCCCTCCACTTT. This sequence encodes CASGGGQPYSPLHF. The gene calls are TRBV19 and TRBJ1-6; TRBD1 agrees at 7 bases. V lost 8 bases and J lost 8; bases outside the gene matches: 9. The CDR3 totals 14 residues. Germline lookup yields CDR1 LNHDA and CDR2 SQIVND (reference sequence).

This chain joins TRBV7-2 and TRBJ2-7, with 10 bases aligning to TRBD1. From germline, CDR1 is SGHTA and CDR2 FQGNSA. Trimming cost V 5 bases and J 0 bases; bases outside gene matches: 1. This CDR3 contains 14 residues. The DNA for the CDR3 is TGTGCCAGCAGCCGGACAGGGGGCTCCTACGAGCAGTACGTC. Amino acid sequence: CASSRTGGSYEQYV.

The V and J genes are TRBV10-3 and TRBJ2-5, with 9 bases identical to TRBD1. CDR3 length: 14 residues. V trimming: 10 bases; J trimming: 1 base; junction bases outside the gene matches: 7. CDR1 is ENHRY, CDR2 SYGVKD, per germline. CDR3 sequence reads: CATGKTGGQETQYF. CDR3 coding DNA: TGTGCCACAGGGAAGACAGGGGGCCAAGAGACCCAGTACTTC.

This clone was picked up a small number of times. V gene TRBV7-2 combines with J gene TRBJ2-4; D may match TRBD1 or TRBD2 (5 bases each). V lost 8 bases to trimming and J lost 1 base, with 12 bases between them. From germline, CDR1 is SGHTA and CDR2 FQGNSA. CDR3 size: 14 residues. The CDR3 nucleotides read TGTGCCAGCGGGGAGACAGCGGCCAAAAACATTCAGTACTTC. Protein product: CASGETAAKNIQYF.

J is TRBJ1-6 and V is TRBV6-2 or TRBV6-3, with no clear D. The CDR3 covers 17 residues. Between the trimmed V and J ends, which lost 4 bases and 6 bases, there was a span of 19 bases. Germline values: CDR1 MNHEY, CDR2 SVGEGT. DNA for the CDR3: TGTGCCAGCAGTTCAGAACCATTGACATTCTCTAATTCACCCCTCCACTTT. Translating it yields CASSSEPLTFSNSPLHF.

V gene TRBV18 combines with J gene TRBJ2-7; 7 bases agree with TRBD1. The V and J ends lost 2 bases and 5 bases, in that order; junction bases with no gene match: 3. Germline CDR1 and CDR2: KGHSH and LQKENI. CDR3 length equals 13 residues. The CDR3 is CASSPDRADEQYV. CDR3 DNA sequence: TGTGCCAGCTCACCAGACAGGGCCGACGAGCAGTACGTC.

The chain employs TRBV5-4 and TRBJ1-1; 7 bases agree with TRBD1. The germline V gene encodes CDR1 SGHNT and CDR2 YYREEE (reference sequence). With V trimmed by 3 bases and J by 0 bases, 5 bases remained unmatched. The length of the CDR3 is 15 residues. CDR3 nucleotide sequence: TGTGCCAGCAGCTCCTTCGGGACAGTGAACACTGAAGCTTTCTTT. Its protein is CASSSFGTVNTEAFF.

This chain connects TRBV19 to TRBJ2-3, with TRBD2 matching over 8 bases. CDR1 is LNHDA and CDR2 is SQIVND in the germline V gene (reference sequence). The CDR3 is 14 amino acids. Trimming cost V 6 bases and J 6 bases; bases outside gene matches: 8. CDR3 DNA: TGTGCCAGTAGGGGGCGGGGGGCTGGTGATACGCAGTATTTT. Protein product: CASRGRGAGDTQYF.

The chain links TRBV20-1 to TRBJ1-2; D is uncertain. V lost 2 bases to trimming and J lost 6 bases, with 7 bases between them. The germline V gene has CDR1 DFQATT and CDR2 SNEGSKA (reference sequence). This CDR3 is built from 11 residues. CDR3 protein: CSARTRDGYTF. For the CDR3, the DNA is TGCAGTGCTAGAACCCGGGATGGCTACACCTTC.

The V call is TRBV29-1, the J call TRBJ1-2; 8 bases agree with TRBD1. The V gene end was trimmed by 0 bases and the J gene end by 8 bases; junction bases not matched to a gene: 5. The CDR3 sequence is 13 residues long. CDR1 is SQVTM, CDR2 ANQGSEA, per germline. The CDR3 loop is CSVEDQGAKGYTF. The CDR3 DNA follows: TGCAGCGTTGAAGATCAGGGGGCAAAGGGCTACACCTTC. Full variable domain (missing parts from reference TRBV29-1 and TRBJ1-2): SAVISQKPSRDICQRGTSLTIQCQVDSQVTMMFWYRQQPGQSLTLIATANQGSEATYESGFVIDKFPISRPNLTFSTLTVSNMSPEDSSIYLCSVEDQGAKGYTFGSGTRLTVV.

The chain combines TRBV6-5 with TRBJ1-4; D is unresolved. Germline V lookup: CDR1 MNHEY, CDR2 SVGAGI. This CDR3 has 14 residues. The V end lost 2 bases, the J end lost 0 bases, and 4 bases lay between the germline ends. The CDR3 DNA is TGTGCCAGCAGTTACAGGGCAACTAATGAAAAACTGTTTTTT. Translating it yields CASSYRATNEKLFF.

V usage is TRBV3-1 (or the pseudogene TRBV3-2) and J usage is TRBJ2-5; D might be TRBD1 (6 bases). There are 16 residues in the CDR3. V dropped 4 bases and J dropped 1 base, with 16 bases sitting between them. Germline assignment: CDR1 LGHDT and CDR2 YNNKEL (reference sequence). CDR3 protein: CASSRGLELRQETQYF. CDR3 nucleotides: TGTGCCAGCAGCCGGGGGCTAGAGTTACGCCAAGAGACCCAGTACTTC.

This rearrangement joins TRBV27 to TRBJ2-7; tentatively, D is TRBD1 or TRBD2 (5 bases each). The CDR3 covers 14 residues. Trimming removed 5 bases at V and 7 bases at J, with 18 bases between. Germline V gives CDR1 MNHEY, CDR2 SMNVEV (reference sequence). In DNA form, the CDR3 reads TGTGCCAGCAGTCTGGACCCGATTTGGGGGGAGCAGTACGTC. This translates into CASSLDPIWGEQYV.

The chain has TRBV10-2 and TRBJ2-7; 10 bases line up with TRBD2. Germline V lookup: CDR1 WSHSY, CDR2 SAAADI. The J segment lost 4 bases and the V segment lost 6 bases, leaving 9 bases of the junction unmatched. The CDR3 is 15 amino acids. The CDR3 sequence is CASREVAGGFYEQYV. In DNA, the CDR3 is TGCGCCAGCAGGGAGGTAGCGGGGGGATTTTACGAGCAGTACGTC.